This entry lists 11 T cell receptor beta chains sequenced from one sample in a study of cytomegalovirus exposure and HLA in healthy donors. 13 Jbeta primers and 60 Vbeta primers were used for the PCR. Produced via immunoSEQ multiplex PCR; TCRdb's table is partial and in-frame only. The repertoire has some 200,000 clones, roughly 80% of them found once; the top ten carry approximately 0.36%. The material sequenced was PBMCs. The receptor set was obtained from a male donor in good health and CMV-seropositive.

The rearrangement joins TRBV27 to TRBJ1-5; tentative D call: TRBD1 (5 bases). In germline, CDR1 is MNHEY, CDR2 SMNVEV (reference sequence). Trimming cost V 7 bases and J 0 bases, with 13 bases left between them. The CDR3 runs 15 residues. CDR3 sequence (DNA): TGTGCCAGCACCTCGGCAGGGTATAGCAATCAGCCCCAGCATTTT. Translating it yields CASTSAGYSNQPQHF.

The V and J genes are TRBV15 and TRBJ2-1; 13 bases are shared with TRBD2. The CDR3 runs to 16 residues. The trim removed 3 bases at V and 10 bases at J, leaving 9 bases unmatched. Germline values: CDR1 LNHNV, CDR2 YYDKDF (reference sequence). CDR3 DNA sequence: TGTGCCACCAGCAGTGAACTAGCGGGAGGGTCGGGGGAGCAGTTCTTC. This gives the protein CATSSELAGGSGEQFF.

The chain links TRBV19 to TRBJ1-5; D gene uncertain. Trimming stripped 10 bases from V and 0 bases from J, with 10 bases between. This CDR3 is 13 amino acids long. Germline assignment: CDR1 LNHDA and CDR2 SQIVND (reference sequence). The CDR3 nucleotides are TGTGCCACCGAGGCCAATAGCAATCAGCCCCAGCATTTT. Residues: CATEANSNQPQHF.

The J gene is TRBJ2-2, the V gene TRBV7-6; perhaps TRBD1 as D (6 bases). The CDR3 runs 15 residues. V was pared by 6 bases and J by 7 bases, with 18 bases between. Germline lookup yields CDR1 SGHVS and CDR2 FNYEAQ. CDR3 coding DNA: TGTGCCAGCAGGCCGGGGTACGGGGACATCGGGGAGCTGTTTTTT. Translating gives CASRPGYGDIGELFF.

The chain combines TRBV6-5 with TRBJ1-3, with 7 positions matching TRBD1. Germline CDR1 reads MNHEY; CDR2 reads SVGAGI. The CDR3 has 16 amino acids. The V and J ends lost 0 bases and 3 bases, in that order; junction bases with no gene match: 5. The CDR3 loop reads CASSYSGTALGNTIYF. The CDR3 region has the DNA TGTGCCAGCAGTTACTCGGGGACAGCACTTGGAAACACCATATATTTT.

The gene calls are TRBV14 and TRBJ2-2; 10 bases match TRBD1. The CDR3 extends over 17 amino acids. Germline CDR1 is SGHDN and CDR2 is FVKESK. V trimming: 3 bases; J trimming: 5 bases; junction bases outside the gene matches: 9. The CDR3 DNA follows: TGTGCCAGCAGCCAGGGGCTTGGACAGGGGGTAACCGGGGAGCTGTTTTTT. Protein: CASSQGLGQGVTGELFF. The whole variable domain, filled in from reference TRBV14 and TRBJ2-2, reads EAGVTQFPSHSVIEKGQTVTLRCDPISGHDNLYWYRRVMGKEIKFLLHFVKESKQDESGMPNNRFLAERTGGTYSTLKVQPAELEDSGVYFCASSQGLGQGVTGELFFGEGSRLTVL.

This clone was seen more than once but under ten times. The V gene is TRBV5-8, the J gene TRBJ2-3; 11 bases fit TRBD2. Germline CDR1 and CDR2: SGHTS and YDEGEE. The CDR3 loop spans 17 amino acids. J was trimmed by 2 bases and V by 0 bases; bases with no gene match: 5. The CDR3 nucleotides are TGTGCCAGCAGCTTGGGACTAGCGGGATTTATCACAGATACGCAGTATTTT. The encoded protein is CASSLGLAGFITDTQYF.

For the CDR3, the DNA is TGTGCCAGCGCCGGGGGGGGGCGGTATACCTACGAGCAGTACTTC. Encoded protein: CASAGGGRYTYEQYF. This rearrangement joins TRBV28 to TRBJ2-7, with 8 positions matching TRBD2. The length of the CDR3 is 15 residues. Per the germline V gene, CDR1 is MDHEN and CDR2 is SYDVKM. After removal of 8 bases from V and 2 bases from J, the junction contained 11 bases not matched to a gene.

The rearrangement links TRBV29-1 to TRBJ1-1; D is possibly TRBD1 (5 bases). Germline loops: CDR1 SQVTM, CDR2 ANQGSEA. This CDR3 is 11 amino acids long. Trimming took 7 bases from V and 5 from J, leaving 11 bases between them. CDR3 loop: CSGAGMTEAFF. CDR3 in DNA: TGCAGCGGGGCAGGGATGACTGAAGCTTTCTTT.

The chain combines TRBV5-5 with TRBJ1-1; perhaps TRBD1 as D (6 bases). V dropped 4 bases and J dropped 0 bases, with 7 bases sitting between them. This CDR3 is 13 amino acids long. From germline, CDR1 is SGHKS and CDR2 YYEKEE (reference sequence). CDR3 sequence reads: CASSRTVNTEAFF. The DNA of the CDR3 is TGTGCCAGCAGCCGGACAGTGAACACTGAAGCTTTCTTT.

V and J are TRBV4-3 and TRBJ1-2; 10 nucleotides align to TRBD1. This CDR3 is built from 15 residues. The junction had 7 bases not matched to a gene; V was cut back by 1 base and J by 8 bases. Germline CDR1 is LGHNA and CDR2 is YSLEER. CDR3 bases: TGCGCCAGCAGCCAAGTCTCCGGGACAGGGGACGGCTACACCTTC. It codes for CASSQVSGTGDGYTF.